This T cell receptor (beta chain) originates from a study of shared clonotypes between healthy human individuals. Study details: Each donor's CD4 naive and CD4 memory cells filled three plates apiece, CD8 naive two, and CD8 memory one. Study results and limitations: In general, naive subsets displayed greater estimated richness than memory subsets did. Unshared clonotypes carried lower generation probabilities than those common to all four donors.

This clone has just one count. Its specificity is unknown. The DNA input per sorted-subset replicate PCR was roughly 0.2 ug, corresponding to 25,000 to 35,000 T cell genomes. Clones were read by immunoSEQ multiplex PCR, and TCRdb kept only the in-frame ones, dropping some. The sample includes roughly 760,000 clones, under 80% of them seen just once. V gave up 1 base and J gave up 0 bases, with 10 bases separating them. Germline loops: CDR1 MDHEN, CDR2 SYDVKM. There are 16 residues in the CDR3. Sequencing input: memory CD4+ T cells sorted from blood. Subset of the sample: CD45RA-negative fraction. The chain joins TRBV28 to TRBJ2-4, with D unresolved. The TCR sequence derives from a woman aged 25 to 39 in good health. Here the CDR3 reads CASSLSDGLAKNIQYF. CDR3 DNA sequence: TGTGCCAGCAGTTTATCGGACGGCCTAGCCAAAAACATTCAGTACTTC.